This T cell receptor beta chain was recorded in a study of technical replicates of blood from a handful of donors. Data came from immunoSEQ multiplex PCR; TCRdb stores just in-frame clones and leaves some out. Here the sample spans more than 75,000 clones, roughly 90% being singletons. The sequence came from a human donor in good health. Input material: T cells isolated from PBMCs.

Written as DNA, the CDR3 is TGTGCCAGTAGTATAGGGGTTTGGACACAACGGTTAAACACTAATGAAAAACTGTTTTTT. Translated, it gives CASSIGVWTQRLNTNEKLFF. The gene calls are TRBV19 and TRBJ1-4; D is possibly TRBD1 (5 bases). Between the trimmed V and J ends, which lost 1 base and 2 bases, there was a span of 23 bases. CDR1 and CDR2 from the germline V gene are LNHDA and SQIVND (reference sequence). The CDR3 runs 20 residues.